The present T cell receptor beta chain was sequenced within a study of neurological immune-mediated disorders. MiXCR, run by TCRdb on the 5' RACE reads, gives a single entry per CDR3 protein. This sample yields some 16,000 distinct CDR3 sequences, of which approximately 9.1% are seen a single time; around 42% belongs to the top ten. This clonotype was seen ten or more times. Germline CDR1 and CDR2: SGHVS and FNYEAQ. The V end lost 5 bases, the J end lost 3 bases, and 14 bases lay between the germline ends. This CDR3 is 14 amino acids long. This receptor was identified in a man in his fifties in good health. J is TRBJ2-7 and V is TRBV7-6, with TRBD2 as a possible D gene (5 bases). The sequenced sample was CD8+ T cells from blood. Here the CDR3 reads CASSPTTRNYEQYF. The CDR3, as DNA: TGTGCCAGCAGCCCGACAACTAGGAACTACGAGCAGTACTTC.